One and the same sample provided the 19 T cell receptor beta chains below, sequenced in a study of identical twins' blood T cells. TCRdb called the 5' RACE reads again in MiXCR, with one record for every CDR3 protein. The data hold 300,000 to 450,000 distinct CDR3 sequences, with 25% to 35% observed a single time. Input material: PBMCs. These receptors all come from a woman between 18 and 49 years old in good health.

This chain uses TRBV5-6 with TRBJ1-2, with D possibly being TRBD1 (6 bases). The CDR3 totals 14 residues. V was cut by 1 base and J by 3 bases, with 10 bases left in between. Germline CDR1 SGHDT, CDR2 YYEEEE. The CDR3: CASSLTGKDYGYTF. Here the CDR3 DNA reads TGTGCCAGCAGCTTGACAGGGAAGGACTATGGCTACACCTTC.

The chain is built from TRBV19 and TRBJ2-1, with 14 bases aligning to TRBD2. There are 16 residues in the CDR3. Germline-derived CDR1 and CDR2 are LNHDA and SQIVND (reference sequence). Losses at the gene ends were 5 bases for V and 8 bases for J; bases not matched to a gene: 8. CDR3: CASSVGLAGGGDEQFF. For the CDR3, the DNA is TGTGCCAGTAGTGTAGGACTAGCGGGAGGAGGTGATGAGCAGTTCTTC.

The V call is TRBV12-3 or TRBV12-4, the J call TRBJ2-1; D is ambiguous. There are 12 residues in the CDR3. Trimming took 6 bases from V and 3 from J, leaving 6 bases between them. The CDR3 nucleotides read TGTGCCAGCAGCCTGGTCTACAATGAGCAGTTCTTC. This translates into CASSLVYNEQFF.

The chain combines TRBV2 with TRBJ2-3, with D perhaps matching TRBD2 (6 bases). V was trimmed by 4 bases and J by 2 bases, leaving 10 bases between them. The CDR3 contains 14 residues. The germline CDR1 and CDR2 sequences are SNHLY and FYNNEI. The CDR3 reads CASSVGLNTDTQYF. The CDR3 region has the DNA TGTGCCAGCAGTGTGGGACTCAACACAGATACGCAGTATTTT. Full variable domain (remainder filled in from reference TRBV2 and TRBJ2-3): EPEVTQTPSHQVTQMGQEVILRCVPISNHLYFYWYRQILGQKVEFLVSFYNNEISEKSEIFDDQFSVERPDGSNFTLKIRSTKLEDSAMYFCASSVGLNTDTQYFGPGTRLTVL.

The chain recombines TRBV20-1 with TRBJ2-7; no clear D gene. The CDR3 contains 11 residues. V gave up 2 bases and J gave up 6 bases, with 8 bases separating them. Germline values: CDR1 DFQATT, CDR2 SNEGSKA (reference sequence). The CDR3 here is CSARPKGEQYF. Written as DNA, the CDR3 is TGCAGTGCTAGACCCAAGGGCGAGCAGTACTTC.

This clonotype appeared a single time. The chain uses TRBV11-2 and TRBJ2-7, with D possibly TRBD2 on 5 matching bases. Trimming removed 3 bases from V and 6 bases from J, with 15 bases in between. CDR1 SGHAT and CDR2 FQNNGV come from the germline V gene. The CDR3 extends over 14 amino acids. CDR3 in DNA: TGTGCCAGCAGCTTCCGTTGGGAGTCGCGCGAGCAGTACTTC. Its translation is CASSFRWESREQYF. Full variable domain (rest looked up from reference TRBV11-2 and TRBJ2-7): EAGVAQSPRYKIIEKRQSVAFWCNPISGHATLYWYQQILGQGPKLLIQFQNNGVVDDSQLPKDRFSAERLKGVDSTLKIQPAKLEDSAVYLCASSFRWESREQYFGPGTRLTVT.

The chain combines TRBV29-1 with TRBJ1-1; D unresolved. With 6 bases removed from V and 2 bases from J, the gap between germline ends came to 10 bases. CDR1 is SQVTM and CDR2 is ANQGSEA in the germline V gene. The CDR3 is 12 residues long. The CDR3 reads CSVILGNTEAFF. The DNA for the CDR3 is TGCAGCGTCATACTCGGTAACACTGAAGCTTTCTTT.

This clonotype turned up a few times. This chain uses TRBV6-5 with TRBJ1-3; D is unresolved. Germline V gene lookup returns CDR1 MNHEY and CDR2 SVGAGI. V was pared by 0 bases and J by 2 bases, with 8 bases between. CDR3 length: 15 amino acids. CDR3 sequence: CASSYSEGTGNTIYF. The CDR3 nucleotides are TGTGCCAGCAGTTACTCGGAAGGGACTGGAAACACCATATATTTT.

This clonotype was seen repeatedly, ten times or more. The chain combines TRBV7-8 with TRBJ1-1; the D is unclear. Germline values: CDR1 SGHVS, CDR2 FQNEAQ. This CDR3 has 15 amino acids. The ends were cut back, 1 base at V and 1 base at J, with 10 bases in the middle. CDR3 DNA: TGTGCCAGCAGCTTAGTTGACATACCGAACACTGAAGCTTTCTTT. It codes for CASSLVDIPNTEAFF. Together with reference TRBV7-8 and TRBJ1-1, the CDR3 gives the full variable domain: GAGVSQSPRYKVAKRGQDVALRCDPISGHVSLFWYQQALGQGPEFLTYFQNEAQLDKSGLPSDRFFAERPEGSVSTLKIQRTQQEDSAVYLCASSLVDIPNTEAFFGQGTRLTVV.

This rearrangement joins TRBV2 to TRBJ1-2; possible D gene TRBD1, 6 bases. CDR3 size: 13 residues. The germline gives CDR1 SNHLY, CDR2 FYNNEI. Trimming left V 7 bases short and J 8 bases short, with 17 bases between. CDR3 DNA sequence: TGTGCCAGCAATGGGGGCAGGACGCCGGGCTACACCTTC. Translation: CASNGGRTPGYTF.

This clonotype was detected only a few times. This chain uses TRBV29-1 with TRBJ1-2, with TRBD1 identical over 7 bases. Unmatched junction bases numbered 4, after V lost 7 bases and J lost 5 bases. The CDR3 length is 11 residues. Germline V gene sequence: CDR1 SQVTM, CDR2 ANQGSEA. The CDR3 region is CSAGTDYGYTF. Written as DNA, the CDR3 is TGCAGCGCCGGGACAGATTATGGCTACACCTTC. Full variable domain (outside the CDR3, taken from reference TRBV29-1 and TRBJ1-2): SAVISQKPSRDICQRGTSLTIQCQVDSQVTMMFWYRQQPGQSLTLIATANQGSEATYESGFVIDKFPISRPNLTFSTLTVSNMSPEDSSIYLCSAGTDYGYTFGSGTRLTVV.

On this clonotype: One junction end does not reproduce the germline sequence, and a read error may be involved. This rearrangement joins TRBV28 to TRBJ1-4; D is unclear. CDR1 is MDHEN, CDR2 SYDVKM, per germline. This CDR3 region has 16 residues. This CDR3 reads CANSLFGRIGDEKLFF. In nucleotides, the CDR3 is TGTGCCAACAGTTTGTTTGGTAGGATAGGAGATGAAAAACTGTTTTTT.

This clonotype has more than one count but fewer than ten. This could be a read error, since a much larger clone is one nucleotide away. The chain recombines TRBV6-6 with TRBJ2-2; D possibly corresponds to TRBD2 (6 bases). CDR3 length: 14 residues. Per germline, CDR1 MNHNY and CDR2 SVGAGI (reference sequence). This chain's CDR3 is CASIYRRGTGELFF. The CDR3 region has the DNA TGTGCCAGCATTTACCGGAGGGGCACCGGGGAGCTGTTTTTT.

This clonotype was seen repeatedly, ten times or more. The V call is TRBV5-1, the J call TRBJ2-1; the D is unclear. Germline CDR1 and CDR2: SGHRS and YFSETQ. Trimming shortened V by 2 bases and J by 7 bases, and 7 bases separated the two germline ends. This CDR3 spans 12 amino acids. DNA for the CDR3: TGCGCCAGCAGCTTCTGGCCTAATGAGCAGTTCTTC. The encoded protein is CASSFWPNEQFF. Full variable domain (outside the CDR3, taken from reference TRBV5-1 and TRBJ2-1): KAGVTQTPRYLIKTRGQQVTLSCSPISGHRSVSWYQQTPGQGLQFLFEYFSETQRNKGNFPGRFSGRQFSNSRSEMNVSTLELGDSALYLCASSFWPNEQFFGPGTRLTVL.

This clonotype appeared a few times. The chain recombines TRBV9 with TRBJ1-3; 7 bases are shared with TRBD1. The CDR3 is 14 residues long. Germline CDR1 is SGDLS and CDR2 is YYNGEE. V dropped 3 bases and J dropped 2; count of bases not matched to a gene: 2. The CDR3 DNA reads TGTGCCAGCAGCGATACAGGGGCTGGAAACACCATATATTTT. Amino acid sequence: CASSDTGAGNTIYF.

This chain uses TRBV5-8 with TRBJ2-4, with 7 bases lining up with TRBD1. Germline CDR1 SGHTS, CDR2 YDEGEE. The CDR3 has 13 residues. The trim removed 4 bases at V and 6 bases at J, leaving 4 bases unmatched. The CDR3 nucleotides read TGTGCCAGCAGCCCTAAGGGGGCAAACATTCAGTACTTC. This sequence encodes CASSPKGANIQYF.

As to this clonotype: This may stem from a read error, because a much larger clone lies one nucleotide away. The CDR3 carries no conserved terminal phenylalanine or tryptophan, so it likely arises from a read error. The gene calls are TRBV20-1 and TRBJ2-7, with 8 positions matching TRBD2. The CDR3 covers 13 residues. V shed 1 base and J 3 bases; nucleotides not matched to a gene: 2. Germline V lookup: CDR1 DFQATT, CDR2 SNEGSKA (reference sequence). The CDR3, as DNA: TGCAGTGCTAGAGTAGCGGGGAACTACGAGCAGTACTGC. Amino acid sequence: CSARVAGNYEQYC.

The chain has TRBV11-2 and TRBJ1-4, with 9 nucleotides matching TRBD1. The J segment lost 7 bases and the V segment lost 4 bases, leaving 7 bases of the junction unmatched. Germline assignment: CDR1 SGHAT and CDR2 FQNNGV. The CDR3 extends over 15 amino acids. CDR3 region: CASSWGTGSAEKLFF. The CDR3 DNA follows: TGTGCCAGCAGCTGGGGGACAGGGTCGGCTGAAAAACTGTTTTTT.

As concerns this clonotype: A clone one base away is much larger, so this may be a read error. The rearrangement joins TRBV29-1 to TRBJ1-1; no definite D call. Looked up from germline, CDR1 is SQVTM and CDR2 is ANQGSEA. The CDR3 is made up of 13 amino acids. The germline V and J ends were trimmed by 6 bases and 4 bases, with 15 bases remaining between them. Here the CDR3 reads CSVGRFLGTEAFF. In DNA form, the CDR3 reads TGCAGCGTCGGACGGTTCCTCGGCACTGAAGCTTTCTTT.